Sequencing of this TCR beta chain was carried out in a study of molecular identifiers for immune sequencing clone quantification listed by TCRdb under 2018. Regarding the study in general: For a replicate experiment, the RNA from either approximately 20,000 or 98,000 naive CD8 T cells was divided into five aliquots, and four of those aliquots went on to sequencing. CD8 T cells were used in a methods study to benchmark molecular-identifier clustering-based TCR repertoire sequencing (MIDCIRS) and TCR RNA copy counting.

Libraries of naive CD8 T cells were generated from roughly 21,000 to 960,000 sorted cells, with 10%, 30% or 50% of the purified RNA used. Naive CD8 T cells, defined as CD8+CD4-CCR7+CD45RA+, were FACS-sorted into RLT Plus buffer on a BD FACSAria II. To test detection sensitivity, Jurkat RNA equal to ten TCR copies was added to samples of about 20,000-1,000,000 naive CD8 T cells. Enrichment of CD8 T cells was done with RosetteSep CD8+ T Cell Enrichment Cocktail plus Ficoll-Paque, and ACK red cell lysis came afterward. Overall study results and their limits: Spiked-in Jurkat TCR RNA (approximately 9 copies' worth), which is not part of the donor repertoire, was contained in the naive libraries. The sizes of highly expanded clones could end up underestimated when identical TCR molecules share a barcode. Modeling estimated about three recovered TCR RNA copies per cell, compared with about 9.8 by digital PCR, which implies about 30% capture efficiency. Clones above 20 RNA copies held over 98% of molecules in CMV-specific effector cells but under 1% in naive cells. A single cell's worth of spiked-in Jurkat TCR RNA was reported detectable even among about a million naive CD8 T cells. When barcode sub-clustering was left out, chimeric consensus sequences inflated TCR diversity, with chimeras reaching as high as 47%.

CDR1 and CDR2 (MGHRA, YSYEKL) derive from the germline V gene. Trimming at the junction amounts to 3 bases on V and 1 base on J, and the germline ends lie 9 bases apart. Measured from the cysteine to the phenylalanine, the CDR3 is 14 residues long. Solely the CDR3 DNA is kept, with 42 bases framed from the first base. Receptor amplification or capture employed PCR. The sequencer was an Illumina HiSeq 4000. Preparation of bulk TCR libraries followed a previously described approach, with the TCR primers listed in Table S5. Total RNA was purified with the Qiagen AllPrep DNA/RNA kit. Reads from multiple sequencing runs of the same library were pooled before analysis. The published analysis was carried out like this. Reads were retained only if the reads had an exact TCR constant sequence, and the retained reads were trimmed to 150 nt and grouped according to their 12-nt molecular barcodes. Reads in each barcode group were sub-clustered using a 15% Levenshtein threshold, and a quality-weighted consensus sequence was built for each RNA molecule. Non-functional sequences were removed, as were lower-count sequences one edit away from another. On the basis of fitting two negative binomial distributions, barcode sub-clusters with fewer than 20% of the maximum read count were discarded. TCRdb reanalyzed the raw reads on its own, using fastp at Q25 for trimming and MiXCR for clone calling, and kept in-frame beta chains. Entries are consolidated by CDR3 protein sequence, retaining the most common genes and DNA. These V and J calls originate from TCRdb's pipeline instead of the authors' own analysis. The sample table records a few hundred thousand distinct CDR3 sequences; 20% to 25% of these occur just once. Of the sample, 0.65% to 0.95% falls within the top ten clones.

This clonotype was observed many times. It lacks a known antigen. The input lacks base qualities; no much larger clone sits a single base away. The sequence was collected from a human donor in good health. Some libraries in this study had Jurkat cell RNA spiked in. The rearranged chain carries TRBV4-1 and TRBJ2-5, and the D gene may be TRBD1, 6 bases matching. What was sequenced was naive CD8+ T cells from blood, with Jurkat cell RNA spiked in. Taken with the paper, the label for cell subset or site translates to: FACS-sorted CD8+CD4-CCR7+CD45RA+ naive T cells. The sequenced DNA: TGCGCCAGCAGCCAGGGGGACATCCAAGAGACCCAGTACTTC. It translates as CASSQGDIQETQYF.